Listed here is a single TCR beta chain. Its antigen is not known. This specimen comes from a study of Ad26.COV2.S vaccination and SARS-CoV-2 variants. The assay was immunoSEQ multiplex PCR, and TCRdb's table has in-frame clones only and misses some. The table records roughly 300,000 clones, 88% of them present only once. The treatment here: roughly 19 received Ad26.COV2.S at low or high dose, single or two shots; 5 received placebo; per-sample allocation not given. Specimens were obtained on day 63 following the first vaccine or placebo injection. The study used a vaccine consisting of an Ad26 vector that expressed Wuhan-strain SARS-CoV-2 spike. Regarding the study as a whole: Measurement of non-spike TCR breadth gave similar results in vaccine and placebo recipients.

The germline V and J ends were trimmed by 10 bases and 1 base, with 10 bases remaining between them. This CDR3 has 12 residues. Germline V gene sequence: CDR1 PRHDT, CDR2 FYEKMQ (reference sequence). The sample here was peripheral blood, taken in a trial of Ad26.COV2.S vaccine versus placebo. The receptor comes from a person between 18 and 65 years old who received the Ad26.COV2.S COVID-19 vaccine or a placebo. The chain has TRBV13 and TRBJ1-1; D is perhaps TRBD1 (6 bases). CDR3 DNA: TGTGCCACAAAACAGGGGAACACTGAAGCTTTCTTT. The encoded protein is CATKQGNTEAFF. Variable domain in full (rest from reference TRBV13 and TRBJ1-1): AAGVIQSPRHLIKEKRETATLKCYPIPRHDTVYWYQQGPGQDPQFLISFYEKMQSDKGSIPDRFSAQQFSDYHSELNMSSLELGDSALYFCATKQGNTEAFFGQGTRLTVV.